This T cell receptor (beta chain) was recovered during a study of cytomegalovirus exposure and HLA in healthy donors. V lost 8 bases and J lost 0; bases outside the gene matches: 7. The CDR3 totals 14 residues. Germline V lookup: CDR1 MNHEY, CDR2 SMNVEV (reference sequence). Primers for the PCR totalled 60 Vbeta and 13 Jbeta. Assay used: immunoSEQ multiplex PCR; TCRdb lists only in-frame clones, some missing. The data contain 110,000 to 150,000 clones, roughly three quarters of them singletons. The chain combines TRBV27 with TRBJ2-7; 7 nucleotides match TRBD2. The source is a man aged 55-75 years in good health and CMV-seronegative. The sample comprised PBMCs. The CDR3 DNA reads TGTGCCAGCCAACCTAGCGGACTCTCCTACGAGCAGTACTTC. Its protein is CASQPSGLSYEQYF.